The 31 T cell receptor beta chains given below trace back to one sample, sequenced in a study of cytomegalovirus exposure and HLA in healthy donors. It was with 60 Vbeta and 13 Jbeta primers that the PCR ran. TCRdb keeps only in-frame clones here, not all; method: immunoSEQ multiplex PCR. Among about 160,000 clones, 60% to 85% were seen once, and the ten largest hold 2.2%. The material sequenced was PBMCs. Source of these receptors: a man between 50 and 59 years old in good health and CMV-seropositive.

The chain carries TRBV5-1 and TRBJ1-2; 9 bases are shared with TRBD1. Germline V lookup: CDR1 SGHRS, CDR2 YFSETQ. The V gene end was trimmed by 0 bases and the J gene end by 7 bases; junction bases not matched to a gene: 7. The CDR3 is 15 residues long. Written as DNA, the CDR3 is TGCGCCAGCAGCTTGGCCGGGGACAGGGCGACTGGCTACACCTTC. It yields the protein CASSLAGDRATGYTF.

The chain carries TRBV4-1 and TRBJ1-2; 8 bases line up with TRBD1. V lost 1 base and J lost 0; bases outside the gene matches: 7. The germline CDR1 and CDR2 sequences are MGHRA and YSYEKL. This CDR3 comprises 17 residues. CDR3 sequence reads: CASSQGSGTGTNYGYTF. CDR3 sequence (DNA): TGCGCCAGCAGCCAAGGATCCGGGACAGGAACTAACTATGGCTACACCTTC.

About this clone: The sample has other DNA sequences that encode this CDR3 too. CDR3 in DNA: TGTGCCAGCAGTTTGGGGACAGCTAACACTGAAGCTTTCTTT. Translation: CASSLGTANTEAFF. This sequence joins TRBV27 and TRBJ1-1, with 7 positions matching TRBD1. The J segment lost 2 bases and the V segment lost 3 bases, leaving 3 bases of the junction unmatched. Germline CDR1 is MNHEY and CDR2 is SMNVEV (reference sequence). The CDR3 covers 14 residues.

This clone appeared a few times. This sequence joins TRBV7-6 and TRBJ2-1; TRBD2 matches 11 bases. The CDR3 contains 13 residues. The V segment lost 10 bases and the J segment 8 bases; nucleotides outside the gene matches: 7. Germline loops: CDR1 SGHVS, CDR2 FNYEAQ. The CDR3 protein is CANPGLAAHEQFF. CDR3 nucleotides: TGTGCCAACCCGGGACTAGCGGCGCATGAGCAGTTCTTC. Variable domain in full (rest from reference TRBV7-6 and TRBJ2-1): GAGVSQSPRYKVTKRGQDVALRCDPISGHVSLYWYRQALGQGPEFLTYFNYEAQQDKSGLPNDRFSAERPEGSISTLTIQRTEQRDSAMYRCANPGLAAHEQFFGPGTRLTVL.

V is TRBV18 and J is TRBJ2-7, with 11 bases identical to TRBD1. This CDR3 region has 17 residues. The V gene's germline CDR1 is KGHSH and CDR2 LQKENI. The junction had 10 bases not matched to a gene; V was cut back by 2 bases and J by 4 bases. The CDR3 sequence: CASSPMDRGPSTYEQYF. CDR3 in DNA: TGTGCCAGCTCACCAATGGACAGGGGGCCGTCAACTTACGAGCAGTACTTC.

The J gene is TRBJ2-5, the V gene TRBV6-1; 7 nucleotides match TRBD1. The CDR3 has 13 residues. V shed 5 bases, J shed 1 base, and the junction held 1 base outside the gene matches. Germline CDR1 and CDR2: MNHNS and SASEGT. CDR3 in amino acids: CASSWTGQETQYF. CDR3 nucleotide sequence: TGTGCCAGCAGTTGGACAGGCCAAGAGACCCAGTACTTC.

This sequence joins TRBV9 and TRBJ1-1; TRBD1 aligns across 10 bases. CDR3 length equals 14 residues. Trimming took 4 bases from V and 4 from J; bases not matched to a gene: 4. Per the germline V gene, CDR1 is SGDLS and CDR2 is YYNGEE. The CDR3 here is CASSPWTGGTEAFF. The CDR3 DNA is TGTGCCAGCAGCCCCTGGACAGGGGGCACTGAAGCTTTCTTT.

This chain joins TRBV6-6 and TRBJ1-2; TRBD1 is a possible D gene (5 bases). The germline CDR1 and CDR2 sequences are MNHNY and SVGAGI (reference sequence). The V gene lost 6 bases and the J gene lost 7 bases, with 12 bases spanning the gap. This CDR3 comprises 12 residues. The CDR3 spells CASRSGGGGYTF. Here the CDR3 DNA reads TGTGCCAGCAGATCCGGGGGTGGTGGCTACACCTTC.

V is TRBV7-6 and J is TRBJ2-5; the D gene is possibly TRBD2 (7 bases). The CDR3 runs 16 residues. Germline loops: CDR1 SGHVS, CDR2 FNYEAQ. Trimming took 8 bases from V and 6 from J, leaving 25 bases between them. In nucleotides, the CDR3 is TGTGCCAGCGGGGTCGGCTCGGGGGGCCGGGGGAAGACCCAGTACTTC. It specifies CASGVGSGGRGKTQYF. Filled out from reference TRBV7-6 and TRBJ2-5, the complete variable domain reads GAGVSQSPRYKVTKRGQDVALRCDPISGHVSLYWYRQALGQGPEFLTYFNYEAQQDKSGLPNDRFSAERPEGSISTLTIQRTEQRDSAMYRCASGVGSGGRGKTQYFGPGTRLLVL.

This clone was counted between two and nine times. CDR3 loop: CASSDVMGGLAFF. The CDR3 region has the DNA TGTGCCAGCAGCGACGTTATGGGGGGTTTGGCTTTCTTT. The gene calls are TRBV7-9 and TRBJ1-1; tentative D call: TRBD1 (5 bases). V was clipped by 5 bases and J by 11 bases, with 18 bases between them. The CDR3 covers 13 residues. Germline lookup yields CDR1 SEHNR and CDR2 FQNEAQ (reference sequence).

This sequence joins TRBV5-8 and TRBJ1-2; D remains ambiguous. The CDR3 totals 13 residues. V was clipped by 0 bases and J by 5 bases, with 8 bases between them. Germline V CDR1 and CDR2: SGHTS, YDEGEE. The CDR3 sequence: CASSLGQSYGYTF. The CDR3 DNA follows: TGTGCCAGCAGCTTGGGGCAGTCGTATGGCTACACCTTC.

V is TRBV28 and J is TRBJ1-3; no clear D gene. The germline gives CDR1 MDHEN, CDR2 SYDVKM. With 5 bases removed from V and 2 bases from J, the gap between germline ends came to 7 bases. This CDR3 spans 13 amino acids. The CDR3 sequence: CASSPRTGNTIYF. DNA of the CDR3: TGTGCCAGCAGTCCGAGGACTGGAAACACCATATATTTT.

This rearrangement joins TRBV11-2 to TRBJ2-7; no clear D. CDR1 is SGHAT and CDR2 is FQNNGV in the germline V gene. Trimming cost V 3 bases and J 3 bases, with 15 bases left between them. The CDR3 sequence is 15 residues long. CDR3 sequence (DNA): TGTGCCAGCAGCTTGACGCAGAGCGCCCACTACGAGCAGTACTTC. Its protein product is CASSLTQSAHYEQYF.

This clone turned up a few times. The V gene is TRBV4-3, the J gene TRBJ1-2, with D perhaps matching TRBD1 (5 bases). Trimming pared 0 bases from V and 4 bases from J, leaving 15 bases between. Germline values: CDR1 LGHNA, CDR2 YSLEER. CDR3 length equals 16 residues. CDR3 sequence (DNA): TGCGCCAGCAGCCAAGATTCTGGCAGGGACTTCTATGGCTACACCTTC. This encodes CASSQDSGRDFYGYTF.

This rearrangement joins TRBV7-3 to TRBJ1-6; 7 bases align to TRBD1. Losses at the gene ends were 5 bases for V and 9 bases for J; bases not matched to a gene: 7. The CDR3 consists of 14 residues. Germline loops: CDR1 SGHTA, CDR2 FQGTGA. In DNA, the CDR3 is TGTGCCAGCAGCCACGGGACAGATAGTTCACCCCTCCACTTT. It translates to CASSHGTDSSPLHF.

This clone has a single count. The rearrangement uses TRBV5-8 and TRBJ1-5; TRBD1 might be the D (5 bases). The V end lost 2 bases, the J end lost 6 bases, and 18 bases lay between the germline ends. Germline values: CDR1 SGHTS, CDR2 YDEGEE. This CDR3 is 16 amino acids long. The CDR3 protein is CASSLSGGEWSQPQHF. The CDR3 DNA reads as TGTGCCAGCAGCTTATCGGGGGGGGAATGGAGTCAGCCCCAGCATTTT.

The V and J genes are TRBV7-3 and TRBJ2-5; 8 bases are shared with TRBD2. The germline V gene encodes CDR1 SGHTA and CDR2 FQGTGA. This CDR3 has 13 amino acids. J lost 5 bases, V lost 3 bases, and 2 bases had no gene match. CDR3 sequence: CASSFGGEETQYF. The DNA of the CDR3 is TGTGCCAGCAGCTTCGGGGGGGAGGAGACCCAGTACTTC.

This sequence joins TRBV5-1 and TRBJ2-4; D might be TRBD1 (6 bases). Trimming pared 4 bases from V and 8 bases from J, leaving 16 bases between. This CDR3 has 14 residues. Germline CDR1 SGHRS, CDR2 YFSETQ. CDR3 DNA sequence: TGCGCCAGCAGCCCGACAGGACTCGGGTACATTCAGTACTTC. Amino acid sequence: CASSPTGLGYIQYF.

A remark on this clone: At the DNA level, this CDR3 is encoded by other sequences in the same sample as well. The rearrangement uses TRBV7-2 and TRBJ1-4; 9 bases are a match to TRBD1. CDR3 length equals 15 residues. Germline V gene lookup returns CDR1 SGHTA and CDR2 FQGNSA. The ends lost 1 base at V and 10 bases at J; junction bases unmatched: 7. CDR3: CASSLEGQGRGKLFF. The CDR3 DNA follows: TGTGCCAGCAGCTTAGAGGGACAGGGACGCGGAAAACTGTTTTTT.

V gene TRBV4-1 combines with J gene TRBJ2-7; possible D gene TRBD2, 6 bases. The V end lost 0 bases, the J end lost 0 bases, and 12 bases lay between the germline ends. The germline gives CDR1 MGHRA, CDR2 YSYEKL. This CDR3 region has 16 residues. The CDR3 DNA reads TGCGCCAGCAGCCAAGAGTTAGCGGTCAACTCCTACGAGCAGTACTTC. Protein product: CASSQELAVNSYEQYF.

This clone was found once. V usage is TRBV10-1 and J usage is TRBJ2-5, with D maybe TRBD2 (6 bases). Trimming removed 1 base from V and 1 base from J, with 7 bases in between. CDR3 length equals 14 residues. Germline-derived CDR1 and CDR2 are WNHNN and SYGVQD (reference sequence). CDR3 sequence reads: CASSEWDFQETQYF. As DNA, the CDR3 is TGCGCCAGCAGTGAGTGGGACTTCCAAGAGACCCAGTACTTC.

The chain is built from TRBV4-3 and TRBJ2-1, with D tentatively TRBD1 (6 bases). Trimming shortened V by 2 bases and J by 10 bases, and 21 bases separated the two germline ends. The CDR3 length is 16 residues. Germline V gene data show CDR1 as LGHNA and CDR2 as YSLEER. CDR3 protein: CASSQTPGTTLREQFF. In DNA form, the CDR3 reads TGCGCCAGCAGCCAAACCCCCGGGACAACCCTCAGAGAGCAGTTCTTC.

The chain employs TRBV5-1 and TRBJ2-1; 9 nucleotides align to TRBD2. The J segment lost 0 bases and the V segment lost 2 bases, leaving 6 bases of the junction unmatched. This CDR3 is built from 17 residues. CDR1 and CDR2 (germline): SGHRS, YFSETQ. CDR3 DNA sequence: TGCGCCAGCAGCTTCTCTAGCGGGGCCCACTCCTACAATGAGCAGTTCTTC. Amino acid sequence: CASSFSSGAHSYNEQFF.

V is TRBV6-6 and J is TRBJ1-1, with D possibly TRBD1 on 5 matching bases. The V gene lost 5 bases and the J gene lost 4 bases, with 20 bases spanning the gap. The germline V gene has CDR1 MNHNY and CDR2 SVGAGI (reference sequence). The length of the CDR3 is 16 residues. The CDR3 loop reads CASSQTGFWATTEAFF. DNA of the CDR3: TGTGCCAGCAGTCAAACAGGATTTTGGGCGACCACTGAAGCTTTCTTT.

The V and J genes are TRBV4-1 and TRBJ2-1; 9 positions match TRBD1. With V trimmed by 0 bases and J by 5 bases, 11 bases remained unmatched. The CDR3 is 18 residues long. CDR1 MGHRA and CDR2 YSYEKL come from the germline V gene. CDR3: CASSQDRRNRGRDNEQFF. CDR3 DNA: TGCGCCAGCAGCCAAGATCGTAGGAACAGGGGGCGCGACAATGAGCAGTTCTTC.

The CDR3 spells CASQNTGTAGSAGELFF. DNA of the CDR3: TGTGCCAGCCAAAACACCGGGACAGCCGGCTCCGCCGGGGAGCTGTTTTTT. This chain uses TRBV2 with TRBJ2-2, with TRBD1 matching over 7 bases. Germline V gives CDR1 SNHLY, CDR2 FYNNEI. Losses at the gene ends were 8 bases for V and 6 bases for J; bases not matched to a gene: 18. This CDR3 has 17 amino acids.

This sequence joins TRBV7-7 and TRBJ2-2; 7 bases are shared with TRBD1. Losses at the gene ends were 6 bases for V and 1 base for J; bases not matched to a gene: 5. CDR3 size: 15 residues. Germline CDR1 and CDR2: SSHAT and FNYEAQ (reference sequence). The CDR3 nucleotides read TGTGCCAGCAGTCCAGACAGGGTGAACACCGGGGAGCTGTTTTTT. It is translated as CASSPDRVNTGELFF.

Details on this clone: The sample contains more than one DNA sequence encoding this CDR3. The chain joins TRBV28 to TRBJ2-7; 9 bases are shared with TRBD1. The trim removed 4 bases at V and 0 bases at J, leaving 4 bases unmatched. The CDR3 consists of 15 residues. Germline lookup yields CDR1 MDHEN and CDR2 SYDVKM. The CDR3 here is CASSSPGQGSYEQYF. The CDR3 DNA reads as TGTGCCAGCAGTTCACCGGGACAGGGCTCCTACGAGCAGTACTTC.

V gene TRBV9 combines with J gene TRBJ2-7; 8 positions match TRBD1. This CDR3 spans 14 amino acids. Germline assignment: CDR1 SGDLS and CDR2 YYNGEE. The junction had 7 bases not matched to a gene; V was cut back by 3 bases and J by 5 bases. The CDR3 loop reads CASSARQGSNEQYF. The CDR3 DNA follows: TGTGCCAGCAGCGCCCGACAGGGGAGCAACGAGCAGTACTTC.

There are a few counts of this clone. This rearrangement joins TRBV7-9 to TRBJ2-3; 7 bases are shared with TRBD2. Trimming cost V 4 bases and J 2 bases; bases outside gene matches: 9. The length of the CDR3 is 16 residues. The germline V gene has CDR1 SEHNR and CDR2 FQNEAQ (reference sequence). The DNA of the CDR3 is TGTGCCAGCAGCTCCCTTCGGCTAGCGGCCACAGATACGCAGTATTTT. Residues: CASSSLRLAATDTQYF.

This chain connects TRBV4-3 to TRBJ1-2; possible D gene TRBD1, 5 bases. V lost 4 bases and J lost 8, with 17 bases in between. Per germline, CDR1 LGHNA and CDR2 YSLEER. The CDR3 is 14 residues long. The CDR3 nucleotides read TGCGCCAGCAGCCCGGACACATTGGGTGGGGGCTACACCTTC. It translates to CASSPDTLGGGYTF.